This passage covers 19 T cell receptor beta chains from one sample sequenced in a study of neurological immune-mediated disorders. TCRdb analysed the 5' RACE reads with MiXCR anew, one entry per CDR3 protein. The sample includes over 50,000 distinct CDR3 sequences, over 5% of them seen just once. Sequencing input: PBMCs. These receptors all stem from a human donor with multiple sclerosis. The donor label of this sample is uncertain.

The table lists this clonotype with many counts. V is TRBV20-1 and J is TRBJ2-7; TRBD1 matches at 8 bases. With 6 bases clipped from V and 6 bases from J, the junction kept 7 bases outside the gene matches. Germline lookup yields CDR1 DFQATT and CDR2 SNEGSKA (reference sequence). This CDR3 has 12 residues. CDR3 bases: TGCAGTGCACGGCAGGGGGCTGGCGAGCAGTACTTC. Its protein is CSARQGAGEQYF.

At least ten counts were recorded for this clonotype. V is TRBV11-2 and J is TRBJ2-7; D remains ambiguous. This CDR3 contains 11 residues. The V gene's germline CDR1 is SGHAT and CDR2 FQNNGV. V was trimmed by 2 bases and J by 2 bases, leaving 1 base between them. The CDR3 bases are TGTGCCAGCAGCTTAACCTACGAGCAGTACTTC. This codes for CASSLTYEQYF.

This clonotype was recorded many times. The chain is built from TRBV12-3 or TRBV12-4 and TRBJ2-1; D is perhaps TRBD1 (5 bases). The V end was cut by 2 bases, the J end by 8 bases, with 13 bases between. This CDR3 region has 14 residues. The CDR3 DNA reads TGTGCCAGCAGTTTAAGTGTAGGGGTCCATGAGCAGTTCTTC. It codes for CASSLSVGVHEQFF.

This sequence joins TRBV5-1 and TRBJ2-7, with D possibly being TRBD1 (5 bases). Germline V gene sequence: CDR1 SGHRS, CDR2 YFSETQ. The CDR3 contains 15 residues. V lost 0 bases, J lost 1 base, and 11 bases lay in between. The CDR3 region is CASSLELGQSYEQYF. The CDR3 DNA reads TGCGCCAGCAGCTTGGAGCTCGGACAATCCTACGAGCAGTACTTC. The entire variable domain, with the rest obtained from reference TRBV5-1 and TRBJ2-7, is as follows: KAGVTQTPRYLIKTRGQQVTLSCSPISGHRSVSWYQQTPGQGLQFLFEYFSETQRNKGNFPGRFSGRQFSNSRSEMNVSTLELGDSALYLCASSLELGQSYEQYFGPGTRLTVT.

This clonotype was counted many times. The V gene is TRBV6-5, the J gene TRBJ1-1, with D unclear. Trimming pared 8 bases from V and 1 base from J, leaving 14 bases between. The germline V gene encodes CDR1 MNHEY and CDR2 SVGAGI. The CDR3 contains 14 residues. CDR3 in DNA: TGTGCCAGCGGGAGGTTTGGGTCGAACACTGAAGCTTTCTTT. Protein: CASGRFGSNTEAFF.

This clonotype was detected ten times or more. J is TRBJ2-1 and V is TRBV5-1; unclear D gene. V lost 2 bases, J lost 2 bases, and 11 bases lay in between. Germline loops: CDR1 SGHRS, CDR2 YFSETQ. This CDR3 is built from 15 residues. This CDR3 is CASSLTTPTYNEQFF. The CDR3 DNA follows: TGCGCCAGCAGCTTAACTACCCCTACCTACAATGAGCAGTTCTTC.

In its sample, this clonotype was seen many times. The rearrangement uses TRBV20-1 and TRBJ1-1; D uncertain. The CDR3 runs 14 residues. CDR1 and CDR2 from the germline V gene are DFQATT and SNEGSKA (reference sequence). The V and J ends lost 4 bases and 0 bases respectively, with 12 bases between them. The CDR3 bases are TGCAGTGCTATCGCAGCGGCGCTGAACACTGAAGCTTTCTTT. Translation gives CSAIAAALNTEAFF.

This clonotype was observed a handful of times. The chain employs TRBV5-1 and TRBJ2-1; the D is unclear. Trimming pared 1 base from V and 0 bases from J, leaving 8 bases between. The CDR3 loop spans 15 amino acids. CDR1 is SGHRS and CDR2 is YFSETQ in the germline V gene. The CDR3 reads CASSLSPSSYNEQFF. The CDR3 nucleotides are TGCGCCAGCAGCTTGAGCCCTAGCTCCTACAATGAGCAGTTCTTC.

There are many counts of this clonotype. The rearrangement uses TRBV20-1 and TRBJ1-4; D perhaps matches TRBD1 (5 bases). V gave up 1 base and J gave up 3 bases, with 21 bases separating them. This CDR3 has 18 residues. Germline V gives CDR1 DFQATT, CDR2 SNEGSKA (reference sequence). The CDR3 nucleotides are TGCAGTGCTAGAGCGTGGGAGGCAGGGAAGAGTGCTAATGAAAAACTGTTTTTT. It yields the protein CSARAWEAGKSANEKLFF.

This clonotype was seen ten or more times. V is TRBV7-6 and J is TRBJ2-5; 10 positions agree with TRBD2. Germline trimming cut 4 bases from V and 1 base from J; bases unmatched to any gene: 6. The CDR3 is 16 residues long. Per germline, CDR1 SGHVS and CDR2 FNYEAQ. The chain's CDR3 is CASSSSSGGLQETQYF. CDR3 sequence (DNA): TGTGCCAGCAGCTCCTCTAGCGGGGGCCTCCAAGAGACCCAGTACTTC.

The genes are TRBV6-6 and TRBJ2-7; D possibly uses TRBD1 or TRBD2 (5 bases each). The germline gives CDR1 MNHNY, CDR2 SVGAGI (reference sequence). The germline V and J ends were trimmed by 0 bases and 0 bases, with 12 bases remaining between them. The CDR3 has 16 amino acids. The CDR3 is CASSYSGPVTSYEQYF. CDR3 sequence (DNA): TGTGCCAGCAGTTACTCGGGACCCGTCACCTCCTACGAGCAGTACTTC.

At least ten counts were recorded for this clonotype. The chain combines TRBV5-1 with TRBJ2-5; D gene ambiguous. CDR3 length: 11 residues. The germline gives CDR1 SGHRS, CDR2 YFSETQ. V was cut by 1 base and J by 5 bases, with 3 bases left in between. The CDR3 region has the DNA TGCGCCAGCAGCTTGATGGAGACCCAGTACTTC. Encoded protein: CASSLMETQYF.

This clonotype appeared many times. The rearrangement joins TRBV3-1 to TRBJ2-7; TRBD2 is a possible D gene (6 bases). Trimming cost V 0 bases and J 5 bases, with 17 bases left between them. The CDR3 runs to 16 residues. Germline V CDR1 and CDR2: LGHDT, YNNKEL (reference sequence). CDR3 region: CASSQDLGRSLDEQYF. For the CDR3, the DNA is TGTGCCAGCAGCCAAGATCTGGGGAGGAGTTTGGACGAGCAGTACTTC.

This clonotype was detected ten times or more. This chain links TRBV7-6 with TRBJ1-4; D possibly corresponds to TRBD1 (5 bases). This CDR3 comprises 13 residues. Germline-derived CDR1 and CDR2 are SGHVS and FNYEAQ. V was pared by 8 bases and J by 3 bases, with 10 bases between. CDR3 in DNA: TGTGCCAGCCGGGGACTTGCTAATGAAAAACTGTTTTTT. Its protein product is CASRGLANEKLFF. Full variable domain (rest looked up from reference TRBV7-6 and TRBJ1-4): GAGVSQSPRYKVTKRGQDVALRCDPISGHVSLYWYRQALGQGPEFLTYFNYEAQQDKSGLPNDRFSAERPEGSISTLTIQRTEQRDSAMYRCASRGLANEKLFFGSGTQLSVL.

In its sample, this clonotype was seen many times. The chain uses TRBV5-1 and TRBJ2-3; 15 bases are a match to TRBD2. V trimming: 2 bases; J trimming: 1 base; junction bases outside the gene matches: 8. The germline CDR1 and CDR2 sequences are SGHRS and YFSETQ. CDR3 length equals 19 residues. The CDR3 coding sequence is TGCGCCAGCAGCTTCCGTCCGGGACTAGCGGGGGGTCGCACAGATACGCAGTATTTT. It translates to CASSFRPGLAGGRTDTQYF.

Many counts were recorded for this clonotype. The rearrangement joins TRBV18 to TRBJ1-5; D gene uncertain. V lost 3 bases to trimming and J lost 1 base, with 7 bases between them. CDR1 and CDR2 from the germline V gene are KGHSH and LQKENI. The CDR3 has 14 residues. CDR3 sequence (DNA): TGTGCCAGCTCACCGGCTCGGAGCAATCAGCCCCAGCATTTT. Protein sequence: CASSPARSNQPQHF.

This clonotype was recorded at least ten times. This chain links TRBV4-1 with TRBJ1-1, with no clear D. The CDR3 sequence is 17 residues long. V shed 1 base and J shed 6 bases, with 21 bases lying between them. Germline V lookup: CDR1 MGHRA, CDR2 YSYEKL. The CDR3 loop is CASSQVVASLRGSEAFF. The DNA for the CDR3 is TGCGCCAGCAGCCAAGTGGTTGCGTCCCTCCGGGGTTCTGAAGCTTTCTTT.

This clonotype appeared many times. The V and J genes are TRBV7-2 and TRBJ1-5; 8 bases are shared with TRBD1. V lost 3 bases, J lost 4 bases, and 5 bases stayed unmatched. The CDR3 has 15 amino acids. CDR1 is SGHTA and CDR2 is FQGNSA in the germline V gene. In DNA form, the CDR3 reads TGTGCCAGCAGCTTTGACAGGGGTTGGAATCAGCCCCAGCATTTT. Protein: CASSFDRGWNQPQHF.

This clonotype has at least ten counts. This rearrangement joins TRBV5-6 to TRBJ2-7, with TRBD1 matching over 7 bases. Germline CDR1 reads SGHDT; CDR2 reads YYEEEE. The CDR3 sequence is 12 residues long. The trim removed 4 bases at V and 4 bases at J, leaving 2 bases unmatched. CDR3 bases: TGTGCCAGCAGCGGACAGGATTACGAGCAGTACTTC. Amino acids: CASSGQDYEQYF. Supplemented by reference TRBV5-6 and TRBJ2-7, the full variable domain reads DAGVTQSPTHLIKTRGQQVTLRCSPKSGHDTVSWYQQALGQGPQFIFQYYEEEERQRGNFPDRFSGHQFPNYSSELNVNALLLGDSALYLCASSGQDYEQYFGPGTRLTVT.